This section outlines one T cell receptor (beta chain) sequence together with its context. Next came a second PCR, run for about 6 to 12 cycles, which used a sample-barcoded 5' primer along with a J-beta primer mix. Via MiXCR, TCRdb re-called the 5' RACE reads, giving one row per CDR3 protein. Altogether roughly 1,300,000 distinct CDR3 sequences are present, approximately 59% being singletons, with the ten largest covering about 6.7%. The record originates from a study of blood T cells in healthy people across ages. Trimming at V came to 9 bases and at J to 4 bases, leaving 8 bases not matched to a gene. CDR3 length: 14 residues. Germline CDR1 reads LNHDA; CDR2 reads SQIVND (reference sequence).

The sequenced material came from blood. This TCR was recovered from a man between 18 and 29 years old in good health. The V and J genes are TRBV19 and TRBJ1-5; 8 bases are shared with TRBD1. CDR3 sequence reads: CASSTRTGNQPQHF. CDR3 DNA: TGTGCCAGCAGCACCCGGACAGGGAATCAGCCCCAGCATTTT. The variable domain in full, completed from reference TRBV19 and TRBJ1-5, reads DGGITQSPKYLFRKEGQNVTLSCEQNLNHDAMYWYRQDPGQGLRLIYYSQIVNDFQKGDIAEGYSVSREKKESFPLTVTSAQKNPTAFYLCASSTRTGNQPQHFGDGTRLSIL.